The table lists the clone carrying this T cell receptor beta chain with a few counts. Making TCR cDNA involved 5'RACE template switching, which added UMIs and a universal primer site. TCRdb reprocessed the 5' RACE reads with MiXCR, giving one entry per CDR3 protein. Of about 300,000 distinct CDR3 sequences in the sample, 6.8% are singletons; the top ten hold 15% to 20%. This CDR3 is 15 amino acids long. Germline CDR1 reads MNHNS; CDR2 reads SASEGT. V lost 8 bases, J lost 0 bases, and 17 bases lay in between. This record comes from a study of T cells after yellow fever vaccination. The source of this sequence is a man younger than 35 who received the YFV17D yellow fever vaccine. Material: PBMCs, obtained about 41 days after the first yellow fever vaccination. The chain uses TRBV6-1 and TRBJ2-7; D not resolved. As DNA, the CDR3 is TGTGCCAGCGGGAACGGTGACGGTCGCTCCTACGAGCAGTACTTC. Translated: CASGNGDGRSYEQYF.